This TCR beta chain was recorded in a study of shared clonotypes between healthy human individuals. Findings and caveats of the study: The study's rarefaction showed incomplete sorted-subset sequencing despite large depth.

Produced via immunoSEQ multiplex PCR; TCRdb's table is partial and in-frame only. This table has some 1.5 million clones, 95% to 99% appearing once. This CDR3 has 16 residues. Germline CDR1 is SGDLS and CDR2 is YYNGEE. Trimming removed 0 bases at V and 3 bases at J, with 16 bases between. In regard to this clone: Its cognate antigen is unknown.

The chain uses TRBV9 and TRBJ2-7; D gene uncertain. Sequencing input: naive CD4+ T cells sorted from blood. The subset is: CD45RA+ positively selected. This receptor was obtained from a man aged 30 to 45 in good health. The DNA for the CDR3 is TGTGCCAGCAGCGTAGAGGGCTTTGGTGGTGACTACGAGCAGTACTTC. Translating gives CASSVEGFGGDYEQYF.